The 32 T cell receptor beta chains below were found in one sample sequenced in a study of shared clonotypes between healthy human individuals. Naive CD8 cells, CD45RO-negative and positively selected for CCR7, excluded terminally differentiated effector memory CD45RA+ cells. Clones were read by immunoSEQ multiplex PCR, and TCRdb kept only the in-frame ones, dropping some. The sample lists over 2,000,000 clones; around 95% were seen once. The specimen was naive CD8+ T cells from PBMCs. These receptors came from a young man in good health. Some clones in this sample may be carry-over from other donors' samples.

The chain employs TRBV28 and TRBJ1-1; D unresolved. CDR1 and CDR2 from the germline V gene are MDHEN and SYDVKM. V lost 6 bases to trimming and J lost 4 bases, with 9 bases between them. This CDR3 comprises 12 residues. As DNA, the CDR3 is TGTGCCAGCAGCCACCGGCGCACTGAAGCTTTCTTT. This gives the protein CASSHRRTEAFF. Drawing the rest from reference TRBV28 and TRBJ1-1, the complete variable domain is DVKVTQSSRYLVKRTGEKVFLECVQDMDHENMFWYRQDPGLGLRLIYFSYDVKMKEKGDIPEGYSVSREKKERFSLILESASTNQTSMYLCASSHRRTEAFFGQGTRLTVV.

This clone is a singleton in its sample. The rearrangement joins TRBV30 to TRBJ2-7; D is unclear. V was clipped by 0 bases and J by 2 bases, with 14 bases between them. Germline CDR1 is GTSNPN and CDR2 is SVGIG (reference sequence). CDR3 length: 15 residues. Here the CDR3 DNA reads TGTGCCTGGAGTGTCGCCCCCCTCAGAACCTACGAGCAGTACTTC. Amino acids: CAWSVAPLRTYEQYF.

J is TRBJ2-2 and V is TRBV14; no reliable D call. V lost 1 base and J lost 3, with 9 bases in between. The CDR3 length is 15 residues. Germline CDR1 reads SGHDN; CDR2 reads FVKESK. CDR3 nucleotides: TGTGCCAGCAGCCAAGGACATAGTTACACCGGGGAGCTGTTTTTT. Translated: CASSQGHSYTGELFF.

The J gene is TRBJ2-1, the V gene TRBV28; TRBD2 agrees at 8 bases. The CDR3 loop spans 16 amino acids. After removal of 6 bases from V and 6 bases from J, the junction contained 13 bases not matched to a gene. From germline, CDR1 is MDHEN and CDR2 SYDVKM. The DNA for the CDR3 is TGTGCCAGCAGCCCCTCCGGGACTAGGGGCCCCAATGAGCAGTTCTTC. Amino acids: CASSPSGTRGPNEQFF. The entire variable domain, with the rest obtained from reference TRBV28 and TRBJ2-1, is as follows: DVKVTQSSRYLVKRTGEKVFLECVQDMDHENMFWYRQDPGLGLRLIYFSYDVKMKEKGDIPEGYSVSREKKERFSLILESASTNQTSMYLCASSPSGTRGPNEQFFGPGTRLTVL.

V gene TRBV9 combines with J gene TRBJ2-1; D possibly corresponds to TRBD2 (6 bases). This CDR3 has 13 amino acids. The V gene's germline CDR1 is SGDLS and CDR2 YYNGEE. Trimming took 3 bases from V and 8 from J, leaving 12 bases between them. The CDR3 is CASSAGGFDEQFF. Here the CDR3 DNA reads TGTGCCAGCAGCGCCGGAGGGTTTGATGAGCAGTTCTTC.

V and J are TRBV6-5 and TRBJ2-7; D not certain. The germline V and J ends were trimmed by 0 bases and 5 bases, with 14 bases remaining between them. The CDR3 consists of 15 residues. The germline CDR1 and CDR2 sequences are MNHEY and SVGAGI. For the CDR3, the DNA is TGTGCCAGCAGTTACTCCGGGCCCAACCCCCACGAGCAGTACTTC. This translates into CASSYSGPNPHEQYF.

The chain has TRBV7-7 and TRBJ2-3, with 9 bases aligning to TRBD2. J was trimmed by 3 bases and V by 3 bases; bases with no gene match: 22. The CDR3 consists of 21 residues. The V gene's germline CDR1 is SSHAT and CDR2 FNYEAQ (reference sequence). Here the CDR3 reads CASSLNPSYVAGESGTDTQYF. The CDR3 DNA sequence: TGTGCCAGCAGCTTGAACCCAAGTTACGTAGCGGGAGAGTCCGGAACAGATACGCAGTATTTT.

The V gene is TRBV5-1, the J gene TRBJ2-7; TRBD2 agrees at 12 bases. The length of the CDR3 is 16 residues. V lost 0 bases, J lost 5 bases, and 6 bases stayed unmatched. Germline CDR1 is SGHRS and CDR2 is YFSETQ. The CDR3 nucleotides read TGCGCCAGCAGCTTGGCGGCTAGCGGGAGGGTGAACGAGCAGTACTTC. The encoded protein is CASSLAASGRVNEQYF.

Written as DNA, the CDR3 is TGTGCCAGTAGGGACAGAGCGTATGGCTACACCTTC. This sequence encodes CASRDRAYGYTF. The chain joins TRBV19 to TRBJ1-2; possible D gene TRBD1, 6 bases. CDR3 length: 12 residues. V lost 6 bases and J lost 5, with 10 bases in between. Germline lookup yields CDR1 LNHDA and CDR2 SQIVND (reference sequence).

Concerning this clone itself: Other nucleotide sequences in the sample specify the same CDR3. The CDR3 is CASSPTTGGTEAFF. For the CDR3, the DNA is TGTGCCAGCAGTCCAACGACAGGGGGGACTGAAGCTTTCTTT. The J gene is TRBJ1-1, the V gene TRBV27; 9 nucleotides agree with TRBD1. V dropped 5 bases and J dropped 5; count of bases not matched to a gene: 6. Looked up from germline, CDR1 is MNHEY and CDR2 is SMNVEV (reference sequence). This CDR3 spans 14 amino acids.

This chain connects TRBV7-2 to TRBJ2-2, with TRBD2 as a possible D gene (6 bases). This CDR3 is 16 amino acids long. Between the trimmed V and J ends, which lost 1 base and 4 bases, there was a span of 13 bases. Germline assignment: CDR1 SGHTA and CDR2 FQGNSA. Here the CDR3 reads CASSLVPSAVTGELFF. The CDR3 DNA follows: TGTGCCAGCAGCTTAGTTCCTAGCGCAGTCACCGGGGAGCTGTTTTTT.

A single count supports this clone. The chain links TRBV5-6 to TRBJ2-7, with 8 bases fitting TRBD2. CDR3 length: 15 amino acids. The trim removed 4 bases at V and 3 bases at J, leaving 9 bases unmatched. Germline loops: CDR1 SGHDT, CDR2 YYEEEE. DNA of the CDR3: TGTGCCAGCAGCCCAGACCCCGGGACTAGCTACGAGCAGTACTTC. Translating it yields CASSPDPGTSYEQYF.

V gene TRBV27 combines with J gene TRBJ2-7, with D perhaps TRBD1 (7 bases). The germline V gene has CDR1 MNHEY and CDR2 SMNVEV (reference sequence). V was cut by 6 bases and J by 2 bases, with 17 bases left in between. The CDR3 has 15 residues. The CDR3 coding sequence is TGTGCCAGCAGCCCCCGGGGGACAGCTCCCTACGAGCAGTACTTC. Protein product: CASSPRGTAPYEQYF.

V usage is TRBV7-8 and J usage is TRBJ2-3; either TRBD1 or TRBD2 may fit D (5 bases each). The CDR3 contains 19 residues. Germline CDR1 reads SGHVS; CDR2 reads FQNEAQ. V lost 5 bases and J 0 bases, leaving 24 bases between the germline ends. The CDR3: CASSPPVGIGTYSTDTQYF. The CDR3 DNA reads as TGTGCCAGCAGCCCACCCGTCGGGATCGGGACCTACAGCACAGATACGCAGTATTTT.

V and J are TRBV9 and TRBJ1-1, with 7 bases fitting TRBD1. Germline V CDR1 and CDR2: SGDLS, YYNGEE. V was clipped by 1 base and J by 3 bases; unmatched bases: 12. The CDR3 is 17 residues long. The CDR3 here is CASSVRNRGYVDTEAFF. Written as DNA, the CDR3 is TGTGCCAGCAGCGTAAGGAACAGGGGCTACGTGGACACTGAAGCTTTCTTT. The full variable domain, completed using reference TRBV9 and TRBJ1-1, is DSGVTQTPKHLITATGQRVTLRCSPRSGDLSVYWYQQSLDQGLQFLIQYYNGEERAKGNILERFSAQQFPDLHSELNLSSLELGDSALYFCASSVRNRGYVDTEAFFGQGTRLTVV.

The chain is built from TRBV30 and TRBJ1-2; D not resolved. Germline values: CDR1 GTSNPN, CDR2 SVGIG (reference sequence). The CDR3 contains 14 residues. V shed 4 bases and J shed 8 bases, with 20 bases lying between them. For the CDR3, the DNA is TGTGCCTGGACCACCCGCGGTGGTGGGAGGGGCTACACCTTC. Protein product: CAWTTRGGGRGYTF.

In this sample, this clone turned up a few times. V and J are TRBV10-2 and TRBJ1-1, with D tentatively TRBD1 (5 bases). Germline assignment: CDR1 WSHSY and CDR2 SAAADI. The V end lost 0 bases, the J end lost 10 bases, and 12 bases lay between the germline ends. CDR3 length: 13 residues. For the CDR3, the DNA is TGCGCCAGCAGTGAGTCGAGGGGTATGGGAGCTTTCTTT. It yields the protein CASSESRGMGAFF.

To note about this clone: Other DNA sequences of this sample code for an identical CDR3. The gene calls are TRBV11-2 and TRBJ2-7; a possible D gene is TRBD2 (6 bases). Germline V lookup: CDR1 SGHAT, CDR2 FQNNGV. CDR3 size: 14 residues. V lost 3 bases and J lost 2, with 11 bases in between. CDR3 protein: CASSLRGAAYEQYF. CDR3 sequence (DNA): TGTGCCAGCAGCTTGCGGGGTGCGGCCTACGAGCAGTACTTC.

The genes are TRBV7-9 and TRBJ2-3, with 9 bases aligning to TRBD2. The CDR3 loop spans 16 amino acids. V shed 4 bases and J 4 bases; nucleotides not matched to a gene: 9. CDR1 SEHNR and CDR2 FQNEAQ come from the germline V gene (reference sequence). CDR3 region: CASSSLAGLWADTQYF. The CDR3 region has the DNA TGTGCCAGCAGCTCCCTAGCGGGATTGTGGGCAGATACGCAGTATTTT.

The chain employs TRBV29-1 and TRBJ2-2, with 9 bases aligning to TRBD2. The CDR3 is 15 amino acids. Germline assignment: CDR1 SQVTM and CDR2 ANQGSEA. V lost 8 bases, J lost 1 base, and 8 bases stayed unmatched. The CDR3 DNA sequence: TGCAGCACAAGATTAGCGGGGGAGAACACCGGGGAGCTGTTTTTT. Its translation: CSTRLAGENTGELFF.

The CDR3 spells CSARDRGDFEAFF. In DNA, the CDR3 is TGCAGCGCCAGGGACAGGGGGGACTTTGAAGCTTTCTTT. The chain joins TRBV29-1 to TRBJ1-1, with 11 bases fitting TRBD1. The CDR3 totals 13 residues. The V segment lost 7 bases and the J segment 7 bases; nucleotides outside the gene matches: 8. CDR1 is SQVTM, CDR2 ANQGSEA, per germline.

The J gene is TRBJ1-1, the V gene TRBV25-1; a weak D match, TRBD1 (5 bases). Germline V gives CDR1 MGHDK, CDR2 SYGVNS. V was pared by 3 bases and J by 3 bases, with 17 bases between. The CDR3 runs to 16 residues. The CDR3: CASSDRTRAGDTEAFF. The CDR3 coding sequence is TGTGCCAGCAGTGACCGCACCAGGGCAGGAGACACTGAAGCTTTCTTT.

A remark on this clone: Other DNA sequences in this sample translate to the same CDR3. V and J are TRBV5-1 and TRBJ1-4, with 7 bases matching TRBD1. CDR1 is SGHRS, CDR2 YFSETQ, per germline. The CDR3 consists of 15 residues. The junction had 6 bases not matched to a gene; V was cut back by 0 bases and J by 7 bases. The CDR3: CASSLEGGLAEKLFF. CDR3 DNA: TGCGCCAGCAGCTTGGAAGGGGGCTTGGCTGAAAAACTGTTTTTT. Full variable domain (missing parts from reference TRBV5-1 and TRBJ1-4): KAGVTQTPRYLIKTRGQQVTLSCSPISGHRSVSWYQQTPGQGLQFLFEYFSETQRNKGNFPGRFSGRQFSNSRSEMNVSTLELGDSALYLCASSLEGGLAEKLFFGSGTQLSVL.

The V and J genes are TRBV10-2 and TRBJ2-7; the D gene is possibly TRBD2 (5 bases). Deletions cut 5 bases from V and 3 bases from J, with 14 bases between. This CDR3 spans 14 amino acids. In germline, CDR1 is WSHSY, CDR2 SAAADI. The DNA for the CDR3 is TGCGCCAGCAGTCCAGGAGGATCCTTCTACGAGCAGTACTTC. Protein: CASSPGGSFYEQYF.

The gene calls are TRBV15 and TRBJ1-4, with D unresolved. Germline assignment: CDR1 LNHNV and CDR2 YYDKDF (reference sequence). Trimming left V 0 bases short and J 8 bases short, with 13 bases between. The CDR3 runs 15 residues. CDR3 DNA: TGTGCCACCAGCAGAGACCGGGGATGGAGGGAAAAACTGTTTTTT. Protein: CATSRDRGWREKLFF.

This clone came up once. This sequence joins TRBV14 and TRBJ1-1, with TRBD1 matching 7 bases. The CDR3 has 16 amino acids. The J segment lost 0 bases and the V segment lost 2 bases, leaving 6 bases of the junction unmatched. The germline V gene has CDR1 SGHDN and CDR2 FVKESK. DNA for the CDR3: TGTGCCAGCAGCCAATTACCGGGACAGATGAACACTGAAGCTTTCTTT. Its protein product is CASSQLPGQMNTEAFF.

The CDR3, as DNA: TGTGCCAGCAGCCTTTTGGGGACTAGCACTCGGCCCCAGTATTTT. Residues: CASSLLGTSTRPQYF. This chain joins TRBV7-6 and TRBJ2-3; TRBD2 aligns across 9 bases. V lost 5 bases and J lost 12; bases outside the gene matches: 15. This CDR3 spans 15 amino acids. Germline CDR1 is SGHVS and CDR2 is FNYEAQ.

Note on this clone: At one end, the junction sequence differs from germline, possibly due to a read error. This sample also contains other DNA sequences that code for the same CDR3. The chain combines TRBV7-9 with TRBJ1-2; a possible D gene is TRBD1 (6 bases). The CDR3 runs 11 residues. CDR1 SEHNR and CDR2 FQNEAQ come from the germline V gene (reference sequence). The CDR3 coding sequence is TGTGCCAGCAGTCGGACAGATGGCTACACTTTC. Its protein product is CASSRTDGYTF.

The gene calls are TRBV13 and TRBJ2-7, with D maybe TRBD2 (5 bases). Trimming stripped 7 bases from V and 0 bases from J, with 10 bases between. Germline V gene sequence: CDR1 PRHDT, CDR2 FYEKMQ (reference sequence). The CDR3 contains 13 residues. Here the CDR3 DNA reads TGTGCCAGCACGGACTCCAGCTCCTACGAGCAGTACTTC. It translates to CASTDSSSYEQYF.

The chain recombines TRBV9 with TRBJ1-1, with D unresolved. V dropped 0 bases and J dropped 3 bases, with 21 bases sitting between them. Germline V lookup: CDR1 SGDLS, CDR2 YYNGEE. This CDR3 has 18 residues. The CDR3 loop is CASSVVYEVSQSDTEAFF. As DNA, the CDR3 is TGTGCCAGCAGCGTAGTTTACGAGGTCTCCCAATCGGACACTGAAGCTTTCTTT.

V and J are TRBV7-8 and TRBJ1-1; D ambiguous. The ends were cut back, 2 bases at V and 2 bases at J, with 15 bases in the middle. Germline lookup yields CDR1 SGHVS and CDR2 FQNEAQ. The CDR3 covers 16 residues. Here the CDR3 DNA reads TGTGCCAGCAGCTTATTTTTCCCGGGAGGTAACACTGAAGCTTTCTTT. Translated: CASSLFFPGGNTEAFF.

This sequence joins TRBV28 and TRBJ2-1; tentatively, D is TRBD1 (6 bases). V was clipped by 3 bases and J by 7 bases, with 16 bases between them. This CDR3 region has 15 residues. The germline CDR1 and CDR2 sequences are MDHEN and SYDVKM. In DNA form, the CDR3 reads TGTGCCAGCAGTTTCCGGAGGACAGTGGGGAATGAGCAGTTCTTC. Its protein product is CASSFRRTVGNEQFF.